This T cell receptor (beta chain) stems from a study of blood T cell repertoires in COVID-19. At the level of the study: The origin of the acute and convalescent COVID-19 samples was the United States, Italy and Spain.

As processed by the authors: Reference gene primer amplification in the assay estimated nucleated cell counts. Sequenced by immunoSEQ multiplex PCR; TCRdb stores in-frame clones only, minus some. V, J and clone size were drawn from that table, and D and trimming were deduced from the DNA. The sample lists approximately 21,000 clones; 83% were seen once. The CDR3 totals 17 residues. The germline V gene has CDR1 MGHRA and CDR2 YSYEKL. Trimming took 4 bases from V and 0 from J, leaving 13 bases between them. The chain links TRBV4-1 to TRBJ2-6; D is possibly TRBD1 (5 bases). Sequences were obtained from peripheral blood. The source of this sequence is a human donor in a cohort sampled during active COVID-19. The CDR3 sequence: CASSLPKGNSGANVLTF. DNA of the CDR3: TGCGCCAGCAGCCTCCCAAAGGGGAACTCTGGGGCCAACGTCCTGACTTTC.